One T cell receptor (beta chain) is described in this entry. Its antigen is undetermined. This sample was included in a study of vaccination and CD4 T cells after COVID-19. The wider study: Cells received overlapping spike peptides from SARS-CoV-2, HCoV-NL63, HCoV-OC43 and HCoV-229E as stimulation. Controls had a CEFX pool, an HIV-1 Nef pool, or no peptide added.

Study-level findings and limits: Median SARS-CoV-2-reactive clonotypes rose from approximately 23 to 38, not significantly.

Oncomine TCR Beta short-read sequencing was applied to DNA from cultured CD4+ T cells. Extraction of genomic DNA was performed on cultured CD4+ T cells. From the PCR reads, TCRdb called clonotypes with MiXCR, one entry per CDR3 protein. The sample records more than 10,000 distinct CDR3 sequences, 30% to 45% being singletons. Regarding treatment: roughly 10-day PBMC culture with coronavirus spike peptide pools or control peptides (ViraFEST assay). Pre-COVID-19 pandemic sampling (2011-2018) yielded the unexposed donor's CD4+ T cells. TCR sequencing followed the expansion of antigen-specific T cells with peptide pools in ViraFEST. There are 15 residues in the CDR3. The germline CDR1 and CDR2 sequences are SGHVS and FQNEAQ. V was clipped by 7 bases and J by 5 bases, with 20 bases between them.

Sequenced input: CD4+ T cells from blood, cultured in vitro. The clonotype comes from a human donor in good health. The chain couples TRBV7-8 to TRBJ1-1; possible D gene TRBD1, 5 bases. Here the CDR3 reads CASTIDGWGETEAFF. The CDR3 DNA reads TGTGCCAGCACCATAGACGGATGGGGCGAAACTGAAGCTTTCTTT. Full variable domain (remainder filled in from reference TRBV7-8 and TRBJ1-1): GAGVSQSPRYKVAKRGQDVALRCDPISGHVSLFWYQQALGQGPEFLTYFQNEAQLDKSGLPSDRFFAERPEGSVSTLKIQRTQQEDSAVYLCASTIDGWGETEAFFGQGTRLTVV.